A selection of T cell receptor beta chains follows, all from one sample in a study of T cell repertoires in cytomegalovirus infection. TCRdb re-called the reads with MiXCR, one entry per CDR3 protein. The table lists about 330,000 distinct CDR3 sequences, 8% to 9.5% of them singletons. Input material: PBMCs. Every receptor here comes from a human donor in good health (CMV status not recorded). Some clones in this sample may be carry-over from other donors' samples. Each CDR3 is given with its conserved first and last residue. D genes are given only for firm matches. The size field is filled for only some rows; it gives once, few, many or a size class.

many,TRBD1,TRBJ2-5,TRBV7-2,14,CASSSGQGKETQYF,TGTGCCAGCAGCTCTGGACAGGGGAAGGAGACCCAGTACTTC
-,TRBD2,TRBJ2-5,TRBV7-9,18,CASTIDPSSGRVRETQYF,TGTGCCAGCACTATCGATCCCTCCAGCGGGAGGGTTCGGGAGACCCAGTACTTC
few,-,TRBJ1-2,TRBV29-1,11,CSVEVGQLYTF,TGCAGCGTTGAAGTAGGGCAACTTTACACCTTC
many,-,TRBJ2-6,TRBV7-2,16,CASTFLGGAGANVLTF,TGTGCCAGCACCTTCCTAGGGGGAGCTGGGGCCAACGTCCTGACTTTC
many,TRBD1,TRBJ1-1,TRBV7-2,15,CASSLAPGGYTEAFF,TGTGCCAGCAGCTTAGCGCCAGGGGGCTACACTGAAGCTTTCTTT
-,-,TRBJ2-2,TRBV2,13,CASSDWGVGELFF,TGTGCCAGCAGTGATTGGGGCGTCGGGGAGCTGTTTTTT
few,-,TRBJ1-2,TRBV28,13,CASSSFLGEGYTF,TGTGCCAGCAGTTCCTTCTTGGGGGAAGGCTACACCTTC
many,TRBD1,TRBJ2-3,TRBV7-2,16,CASSSHRGRETDTQYF,TGTGCCAGCAGCTCCCACAGGGGAAGAGAGACAGATACGCAGTATTTT
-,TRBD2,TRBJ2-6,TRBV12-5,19,CASGLGLAGASSGANVLTF,TGTGCTAGTGGTCTAGGACTAGCGGGGGCAAGCTCTGGGGCCAACGTCCTGACTTTC
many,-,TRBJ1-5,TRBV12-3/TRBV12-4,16,CASSYLGHHSNQPQHF,TGTGCCAGCAGTTACCTCGGACACCATAGCAATCAGCCCCAGCATTTT